This TCR beta chain was found in a study of blood T cell repertoires in COVID-19. The V end lost 6 bases, the J end lost 3 bases, and 14 bases lay between the germline ends. Germline-derived CDR1 and CDR2 are MDHEN and SYDVKM. CDR3 size: 14 residues. Original data processing: Estimated nucleated cell counts came from reference gene primer amplification. Data came from immunoSEQ multiplex PCR; TCRdb stores just in-frame clones and leaves some out. V and J calls and clone size are as listed in that table; D and trimming were resolved from the DNA. The sample has about 110,000 clones, approximately 85% seen once.

The receptor's source is a human donor in a cohort sampled during active COVID-19. The rearrangement joins TRBV28 to TRBJ1-2; TRBD1 might be the D (6 bases). Input material: peripheral blood. The DNA for the CDR3 is TGTGCCAGCAGGGCGGCAGGGGTCGACTATGGCTACACCTTC. It is translated as CASRAAGVDYGYTF.